The next 8 T cell receptor beta chains were all read from a single sample in a study of cytomegalovirus exposure and HLA in healthy donors. PCR amplification relied on 60 Vbeta primers (plus 13 Jbeta primers). Generated by immunoSEQ multiplex PCR, the TCRdb table keeps only in-frame clones and is missing some. This sample has nearly 100,000 clones, with approximately 79% found just once. Source material: PBMCs. These receptors all stem from a woman aged 55-69 years in good health and CMV-seropositive.

This clone was observed a handful of times. CDR3 in amino acids: CASRPHPQGFTEAFF. The CDR3 nucleotides are TGTGCCAGCAGGCCACACCCGCAGGGCTTCACTGAAGCTTTCTTT. The genes are TRBV28 and TRBJ1-1, with a tentative D call TRBD1 (5 bases). CDR1 is MDHEN, CDR2 SYDVKM, per germline. The CDR3 consists of 15 residues. V was clipped by 6 bases and J by 4 bases, with 18 bases between them.

The V and J genes are TRBV12-5 and TRBJ2-1; TRBD2 is a possible D gene (7 bases). The CDR3 contains 15 residues. Trimming pared 0 bases from V and 5 bases from J, leaving 11 bases between. Per the germline V gene, CDR1 is LGHNT and CDR2 is FRNRAP. The CDR3 nucleotides read TGTGCTAGTGGTTTGGTAGGGGGAGGGAACAATGAGCAGTTCTTC. As protein: CASGLVGGGNNEQFF.

The rearrangement uses TRBV7-9 and TRBJ1-1; TRBD1 matches at 8 bases. Trimming took 6 bases from V and 9 from J; bases not matched to a gene: 12. There are 14 residues in the CDR3. The germline CDR1 and CDR2 sequences are SEHNR and FQNEAQ (reference sequence). The CDR3 DNA reads as TGTGCCAGCAGTCCCGGGACAGGTGGAACCCAAGCTTTCTTT. This gives the protein CASSPGTGGTQAFF.

This chain links TRBV7-9 with TRBJ1-2, with D possibly matching TRBD1 (6 bases). Germline V gene sequence: CDR1 SEHNR, CDR2 FQNEAQ (reference sequence). V was pared by 2 bases and J by 7 bases, with 11 bases between. The CDR3 is 13 residues long. In nucleotides, the CDR3 is TGTGCCAGCAGCTTACGGGGGGCGAGTGGCTACACCTTC. The encoded protein is CASSLRGASGYTF.

This clone was counted a few times. The chain has TRBV29-1 and TRBJ2-1; 14 bases align to TRBD2. J gave up 12 bases and V 6 bases, and 4 bases lay outside the gene matches. Germline loops: CDR1 SQVTM, CDR2 ANQGSEA. The CDR3 is 12 amino acids. The CDR3: CSVGTSGSMQFF. CDR3 bases: TGCAGCGTCGGGACTAGCGGGAGTATGCAGTTCTTC.

The chain couples TRBV5-4 to TRBJ2-7; possibly TRBD2 for D (5 bases). Looked up from germline, CDR1 is SGHNT and CDR2 is YYREEE (reference sequence). With 1 base removed from V and 1 base from J, the gap between germline ends came to 6 bases. The CDR3 covers 13 residues. CDR3 in amino acids: CASSLRESYEQYF. For the CDR3, the DNA is TGTGCCAGCAGCTTGAGGGAGTCCTACGAGCAGTACTTC.

In its sample, this clone was seen once. The chain has TRBV5-1 and TRBJ2-7; possible D gene TRBD1, 5 bases. Germline values: CDR1 SGHRS, CDR2 YFSETQ. Trimming stripped 4 bases from V and 6 bases from J, with 11 bases between. CDR3 length equals 12 residues. The CDR3 protein is CASSKGVSEQYF. Written as DNA, the CDR3 is TGCGCCAGCAGCAAAGGGGTAAGCGAGCAGTACTTC.

This clone has a handful of counts. The chain joins TRBV6-5 to TRBJ1-1; 8 bases line up with TRBD1. The CDR3 runs 16 residues. V dropped 0 bases and J dropped 5; count of bases not matched to a gene: 8. Germline CDR1 reads MNHEY; CDR2 reads SVGAGI. The CDR3 spells CASSYSRGPHSTEAFF. The CDR3 DNA is TGTGCCAGCAGTTACTCCAGGGGGCCCCACTCTACTGAAGCTTTCTTT.